A selection of T cell receptor beta chains follows, all from one sample in a study of cytomegalovirus exposure and HLA in healthy donors. The data were produced by immunoSEQ multiplex PCR, yet TCRdb's version contains in-frame clones alone and is incomplete. The sample holds 150,000 to 180,000 clones; around 72% are singletons and the top ten take approximately 1.4%. The sequencing input was PBMCs. These receptors originate from a man younger than 35 in good health and CMV-seronegative. Each CDR3 is given with its conserved first and last residue. Each record gives: J gene, D gene, clone size, V gene, CDR3 length, CDR3 protein, CDR3 DNA. The D gene is left open where the match is weak. Clone size is stated in some rows and not others, as once, few, many or a class when expanded.

j_call: TRBJ2-7; d_call: .; clone_size: .; v_call: TRBV6-5; cdr3_length: 13; cdr3_aa: CASSYGPYYEQYF; cdr3_nt: TGTGCCAGCAGTTACGGGCCATACTACGAGCAGTACTTC
j_call: TRBJ2-5; d_call: TRBD1; clone_size: .; v_call: TRBV5-4; cdr3_length: 16; cdr3_aa: CASSRRDRGFQETQYF; cdr3_nt: TGTGCCAGCAGCCGGCGGGACAGGGGATTCCAAGAGACCCAGTACTTC
j_call: TRBJ2-2; d_call: TRBD2; clone_size: .; v_call: TRBV7-2; cdr3_length: 15; cdr3_aa: CASSLSGGNTGELFF; cdr3_nt: TGTGCCAGCAGCTTATCGGGGGGGAACACCGGGGAGCTGTTTTTT
j_call: TRBJ1-1; d_call: TRBD1; clone_size: .; v_call: TRBV19; cdr3_length: 11; cdr3_aa: CAVQGYTEAFF; cdr3_nt: TGTGCCGTACAGGGGTACACTGAAGCTTTCTTT
j_call: TRBJ1-3; d_call: TRBD1; clone_size: .; v_call: TRBV9; cdr3_length: 17; cdr3_aa: CASSRRDRPLSGNTIYF; cdr3_nt: TGTGCCAGCAGCAGACGGGACAGGCCCCTCTCTGGAAACACCATATATTTT
j_call: TRBJ1-2; d_call: .; clone_size: .; v_call: TRBV27; cdr3_length: 14; cdr3_aa: CASSRVPANYGYTF; cdr3_nt: TGTGCCAGCAGTCGAGTACCGGCTAACTATGGCTACACCTTC
j_call: TRBJ1-1; d_call: .; clone_size: .; v_call: TRBV11-2; cdr3_length: 11; cdr3_aa: CASRTSAEAFF; cdr3_nt: TGTGCCAGCAGAACTTCGGCTGAAGCTTTCTTT
j_call: TRBJ2-2; d_call: .; clone_size: once; v_call: TRBV6-6; cdr3_length: 13; cdr3_aa: CASSPLGGGELFF; cdr3_nt: TGTGCCAGCAGTCCACTGGGGGGCGGGGAGCTGTTTTTT
j_call: TRBJ2-3; d_call: TRBD2; clone_size: few; v_call: TRBV4-1; cdr3_length: 14; cdr3_aa: CASSQVSGRDTQYF; cdr3_nt: TGCGCCAGCAGCCAAGTAAGCGGGAGGGATACGCAGTATTTT
j_call: TRBJ2-1; d_call: TRBD2; clone_size: .; v_call: TRBV15; cdr3_length: 13; cdr3_aa: CATGTSRSSVQFF; cdr3_nt: TGTGCCACCGGGACTAGTCGATCCTCTGTGCAGTTCTTC
j_call: TRBJ2-5; d_call: .; clone_size: .; v_call: TRBV9; cdr3_length: 15; cdr3_aa: CASSVGTVVPGTQYF; cdr3_nt: TGTGCCAGCAGCGTAGGGACAGTAGTTCCCGGGACCCAGTACTTC
j_call: TRBJ2-1; d_call: TRBD2; clone_size: .; v_call: TRBV4-1; cdr3_length: 13; cdr3_aa: CASSGTRTPEQFF; cdr3_nt: TGCGCCAGCAGCGGGACTAGGACACCTGAGCAGTTCTTC
j_call: TRBJ2-2; d_call: .; clone_size: .; v_call: TRBV7-6; cdr3_length: 15; cdr3_aa: CASSPGQGGTGELFF; cdr3_nt: TGTGCCAGCAGCCCCGGGCAGGGGGGAACCGGGGAGCTGTTTTTT
j_call: TRBJ2-7; d_call: .; clone_size: .; v_call: TRBV7-2; cdr3_length: 11; cdr3_aa: CASSAGPEQYF; cdr3_nt: TGTGCCAGCAGCGCAGGCCCCGAGCAGTACTTC
j_call: TRBJ2-1; d_call: TRBD2; clone_size: .; v_call: TRBV19; cdr3_length: 15; cdr3_aa: CASSIAGATYNEQFF; cdr3_nt: TGTGCCAGTAGTATTGCGGGAGCCACGTACAATGAGCAGTTCTTC
j_call: TRBJ2-5; d_call: .; clone_size: .; v_call: TRBV6-6; cdr3_length: 11; cdr3_aa: CASSSRETQYF; cdr3_nt: TGTGCCAGCAGCTCCAGGGAGACCCAGTACTTC
j_call: TRBJ1-5; d_call: TRBD1; clone_size: .; v_call: TRBV7-9; cdr3_length: 14; cdr3_aa: CSSSSQGEGQPQHF; cdr3_nt: TGTTCCAGCAGCTCACAGGGGGAGGGTCAGCCCCAGCATTTT
j_call: TRBJ1-2; d_call: TRBD1; clone_size: few; v_call: TRBV13; cdr3_length: 14; cdr3_aa: CASSSQGASGGYTF; cdr3_nt: TGTGCCAGCAGCTCTCAGGGGGCCTCTGGTGGCTACACCTTC
j_call: TRBJ1-1; d_call: TRBD1; clone_size: .; v_call: TRBV29-1; cdr3_length: 16; cdr3_aa: CSGSPTGGFMNTEAFF; cdr3_nt: TGCAGCGGTAGCCCAACAGGGGGTTTCATGAACACTGAAGCTTTCTTT
j_call: TRBJ2-3; d_call: .; clone_size: few; v_call: TRBV10-3; cdr3_length: 11; cdr3_aa: CAISVGDTQYF; cdr3_nt: TGTGCCATCAGTGTCGGGGATACGCAGTATTTT
j_call: TRBJ2-5; d_call: .; clone_size: few; v_call: TRBV5-1; cdr3_length: 15; cdr3_aa: CASSSVLAPQETQYF; cdr3_nt: TGCGCCAGCAGCTCGGTCCTAGCGCCCCAAGAGACCCAGTACTTC
j_call: TRBJ2-7; d_call: .; clone_size: few; v_call: TRBV27; cdr3_length: 14; cdr3_aa: CASSLLEGSYEQYF; cdr3_nt: TGTGCCAGCAGTCTACTAGAAGGGTCCTACGAGCAGTACTTC
j_call: TRBJ2-3; d_call: TRBD2; clone_size: .; v_call: TRBV6-4; cdr3_length: 18; cdr3_aa: CASSDTRTSEGGTDTQYF; cdr3_nt: TGTGCCAGCAGTGACACACGGACTAGCGAGGGGGGAACAGATACGCAGTATTTT
j_call: TRBJ2-3; d_call: .; clone_size: .; v_call: TRBV30; cdr3_length: 11; cdr3_aa: CAWSEPDTQYF; cdr3_nt: TGTGCCTGGAGTGAGCCAGATACGCAGTATTTT
j_call: TRBJ2-3; d_call: .; clone_size: few; v_call: TRBV5-1; cdr3_length: 16; cdr3_aa: CASSLGGGPSTDTQYF; cdr3_nt: TGCGCCAGCAGCTTGGGAGGCGGGCCAAGCACAGATACGCAGTATTTT
j_call: TRBJ2-2; d_call: TRBD2; clone_size: .; v_call: TRBV7-9; cdr3_length: 18; cdr3_aa: CASSLAWPSGSRTGELFF; cdr3_nt: TGTGCCAGCAGCTTAGCGTGGCCTAGCGGGAGCCGCACCGGGGAGCTGTTTTTT
j_call: TRBJ2-7; d_call: .; clone_size: once; v_call: TRBV20-1; cdr3_length: 11; cdr3_aa: CSASGGGEQYF; cdr3_nt: TGCAGTGCTAGTGGGGGCGGGGAGCAGTACTTC
j_call: TRBJ2-5; d_call: TRBD2; clone_size: .; v_call: TRBV14; cdr3_length: 15; cdr3_aa: CASSILAGVQETQYF; cdr3_nt: TGTGCCAGCAGTATCCTAGCGGGAGTACAAGAGACCCAGTACTTC
j_call: TRBJ1-1; d_call: .; clone_size: .; v_call: TRBV4-1; cdr3_length: 11; cdr3_aa: CASSDSGAAFF; cdr3_nt: TGCGCCAGCAGCGATTCAGGGGCGGCTTTCTTT
j_call: TRBJ2-7; d_call: TRBD2; clone_size: .; v_call: TRBV7-2; cdr3_length: 16; cdr3_aa: CASSLDGGRARHEQYF; cdr3_nt: TGTGCCAGCAGCTTAGATGGCGGGAGGGCCCGCCACGAGCAGTACTTC
j_call: TRBJ2-2; d_call: .; clone_size: .; v_call: TRBV29-1; cdr3_length: 13; cdr3_aa: CMGGGEDTGELFF; cdr3_nt: TGCATGGGGGGAGGAGAGGACACCGGGGAGCTGTTTTTT
j_call: TRBJ1-2; d_call: .; clone_size: .; v_call: TRBV6-6; cdr3_length: 14; cdr3_aa: CASSHEAGNYGYTF; cdr3_nt: TGTGCCAGCAGTCACGAGGCGGGGAACTATGGCTACACCTTC
j_call: TRBJ2-1; d_call: .; clone_size: few; v_call: TRBV29-1; cdr3_length: 14; cdr3_aa: CSGLTDRTLGEQFF; cdr3_nt: TGCAGCGGACTAACCGACCGGACCCTCGGTGAGCAGTTCTTC
j_call: TRBJ2-6; d_call: .; clone_size: .; v_call: TRBV28; cdr3_length: 15; cdr3_aa: CASSLGTYGANVLTF; cdr3_nt: TGTGCCAGCAGTCTAGGGACTTATGGGGCCAACGTCCTGACTTTC
j_call: TRBJ2-7; d_call: TRBD2; clone_size: .; v_call: TRBV5-1; cdr3_length: 16; cdr3_aa: CASSLGLTTSPGEQYF; cdr3_nt: TGCGCCAGCAGCTTGGGCCTGACGACTAGCCCAGGCGAGCAGTACTTC
j_call: TRBJ2-5; d_call: TRBD2; clone_size: once; v_call: TRBV9; cdr3_length: 19; cdr3_aa: CASSVSPTSGRAGEETQYF; cdr3_nt: TGTGCCAGCAGCGTATCCCCGACTAGCGGGAGGGCGGGGGAAGAGACCCAGTACTTC
j_call: TRBJ1-1; d_call: .; clone_size: .; v_call: TRBV10-3; cdr3_length: 13; cdr3_aa: CAISGLGNTEAFF; cdr3_nt: TGTGCCATCAGTGGTCTAGGGAACACTGAAGCTTTCTTT
j_call: TRBJ2-2; d_call: TRBD1; clone_size: .; v_call: TRBV10-2; cdr3_length: 16; cdr3_aa: CASMGRDRLDAGELFF; cdr3_nt: TGCGCCAGCATGGGGCGGGACAGGCTGGACGCCGGGGAGCTGTTTTTT
j_call: TRBJ1-5; d_call: .; clone_size: .; v_call: TRBV6-1; cdr3_length: 16; cdr3_aa: CASSGQTTTSNQPQHF; cdr3_nt: TGTGCCAGCAGTGGACAGACGACCACCTCCAATCAGCCCCAGCATTTT
j_call: TRBJ2-3; d_call: TRBD1; clone_size: .; v_call: TRBV2; cdr3_length: 17; cdr3_aa: CASRREGGRGRPDTQYF; cdr3_nt: TGTGCCAGCAGGAGAGAGGGGGGCAGGGGGCGCCCAGATACGCAGTATTTT
j_call: TRBJ1-1; d_call: .; clone_size: .; v_call: TRBV16; cdr3_length: 12; cdr3_aa: CASSQSQAEAFF; cdr3_nt: TGTGCCAGCAGCCAATCACAGGCTGAAGCTTTCTTT
j_call: TRBJ2-1; d_call: TRBD2; clone_size: .; v_call: TRBV5-6; cdr3_length: 16; cdr3_aa: CASSLWGGGRRVEQFF; cdr3_nt: TGTGCCAGCAGCTTGTGGGGTGGCGGGAGGAGGGTTGAGCAGTTCTTC
j_call: TRBJ2-2; d_call: .; clone_size: .; v_call: TRBV25-1; cdr3_length: 16; cdr3_aa: CASSDPTVANTGELFF; cdr3_nt: TGTGCCAGCAGTGATCCGACAGTCGCGAACACCGGGGAGCTGTTTTTT
j_call: TRBJ2-3; d_call: TRBD1; clone_size: .; v_call: TRBV28; cdr3_length: 16; cdr3_aa: CASSPTGTGGTDTQYF; cdr3_nt: TGTGCCAGCAGTCCAACCGGGACAGGGGGCACAGATACGCAGTATTTT
j_call: TRBJ2-1; d_call: .; clone_size: .; v_call: TRBV6-4; cdr3_length: 15; cdr3_aa: CASSDSEGSYNEQFF; cdr3_nt: TGTGCCAGCAGTGACTCAGAGGGCTCCTACAATGAGCAGTTCTTC
j_call: TRBJ2-5; d_call: TRBD2; clone_size: .; v_call: TRBV6-1; cdr3_length: 16; cdr3_aa: CASSEYRGLAQETQYF; cdr3_nt: TGTGCCAGCAGTGAATATCGGGGACTAGCACAAGAGACCCAGTACTTC
j_call: TRBJ2-1; d_call: .; clone_size: .; v_call: TRBV7-9; cdr3_length: 15; cdr3_aa: CASSTPGWTYNEQFF; cdr3_nt: TGTGCCAGCAGCACACCGGGGTGGACCTACAATGAGCAGTTCTTC
j_call: TRBJ2-1; d_call: .; clone_size: .; v_call: TRBV7-2; cdr3_length: 16; cdr3_aa: CASSLVPATTYNEQFF; cdr3_nt: TGTGCCAGCAGCTTAGTGCCAGCGACGACCTACAATGAGCAGTTCTTC
j_call: TRBJ2-2; d_call: .; clone_size: once; v_call: TRBV2; cdr3_length: 17; cdr3_aa: CASSEIAGVINTGELFF; cdr3_nt: TGTGCCAGCAGTGAGATCGCAGGGGTGATAAACACCGGGGAGCTGTTTTTT
j_call: TRBJ2-3; d_call: TRBD2; clone_size: once; v_call: TRBV7-9; cdr3_length: 18; cdr3_aa: CASSLAPRASGDTDTQYF; cdr3_nt: TGTGCCAGCAGCTTGGCCCCCCGGGCTAGCGGGGACACAGATACGCAGTATTTT
j_call: TRBJ2-2; d_call: TRBD2; clone_size: once; v_call: TRBV19; cdr3_length: 15; cdr3_aa: CASSTSGRGTGELFF; cdr3_nt: TGTGCCAGTAGCACTAGCGGGAGGGGGACCGGGGAGCTGTTTTTT